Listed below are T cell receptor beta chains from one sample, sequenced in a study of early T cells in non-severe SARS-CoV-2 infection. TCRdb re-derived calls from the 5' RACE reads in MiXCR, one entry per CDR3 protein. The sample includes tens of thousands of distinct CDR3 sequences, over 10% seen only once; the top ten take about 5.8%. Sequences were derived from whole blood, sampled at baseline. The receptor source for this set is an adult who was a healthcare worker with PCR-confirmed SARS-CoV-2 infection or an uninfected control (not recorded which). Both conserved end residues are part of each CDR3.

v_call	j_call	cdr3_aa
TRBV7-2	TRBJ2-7	CASSRLAGGLYEQYF
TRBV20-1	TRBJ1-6	CSATRDRNSPLHF
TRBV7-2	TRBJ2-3	CASSQKQARTDTQYF
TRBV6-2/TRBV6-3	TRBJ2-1	CASMFLAGFRNEQFF
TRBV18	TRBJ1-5	CASSPGQGGYSNQPQHF
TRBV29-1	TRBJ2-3	CSGRDGTDTQYF
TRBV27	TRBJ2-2	CASSFLLGELFF
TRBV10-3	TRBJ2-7	CAVTGTSGSYEQYF
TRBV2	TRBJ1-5	CASTRRDRNQPQHF
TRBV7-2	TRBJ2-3	CASSLKPLGRAGTDTQYF
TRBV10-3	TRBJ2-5	CAISESRTQETQYF
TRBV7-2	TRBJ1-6	CASSLVDIRLSSYNSPLHF
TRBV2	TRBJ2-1	CASRAWTSGYNEQFF
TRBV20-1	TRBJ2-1	CSARDGTVPSNEQFF
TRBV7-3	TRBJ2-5	CASSLTSGVGQTQYF
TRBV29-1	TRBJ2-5	CSVQGQGQETQYF
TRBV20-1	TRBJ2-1	CSARDTQGSRSSYNEQFF
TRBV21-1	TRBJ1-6	CASSLQRGTVGNSPLHF
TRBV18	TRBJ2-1	CASSPDRGTHEQFF
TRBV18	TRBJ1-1	CASSILPHNRVGTEAFF
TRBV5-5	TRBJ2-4	CASRRDPVAKNIQYF
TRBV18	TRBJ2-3	CASSPPGSKGNTQYF
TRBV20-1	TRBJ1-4	CSAPGQGDFNEKLFF
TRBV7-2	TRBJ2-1	CASSLASASTYNEQFF
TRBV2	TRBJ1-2	CASRGTGSYGYTF
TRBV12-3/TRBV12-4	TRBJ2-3	CASRRDPVADTQYF
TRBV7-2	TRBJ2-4	CASSFSWGRGKNIQYF
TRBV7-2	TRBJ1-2	CASSSGTGTYGYTF
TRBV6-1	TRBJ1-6	CASSVGAFNSPLHF
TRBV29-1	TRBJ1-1	CSAWTENTEAFF
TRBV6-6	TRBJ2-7	CASSYTEGLLAEQYF
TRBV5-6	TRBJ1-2	CASSFAGPQGYTF
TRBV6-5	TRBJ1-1	CASTVDSSRNTEAFF
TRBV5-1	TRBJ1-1	CASTATGGITEAFF
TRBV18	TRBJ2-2	CASSPIITGELFF
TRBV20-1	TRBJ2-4	CSASPGQGGKNIQYF
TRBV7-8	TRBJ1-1	CASSKDRITEAFF
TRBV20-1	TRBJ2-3	CSALDPRTDTQYF
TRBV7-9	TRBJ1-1	CASSAGTANTEAFF
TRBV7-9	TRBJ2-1	CASSLGLISYNEQFF
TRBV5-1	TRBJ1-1	CASSPRENTEAFF
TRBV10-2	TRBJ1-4	CASSDGTGGYEKLFF
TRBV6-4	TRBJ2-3	CASSPTSGGADTQYF
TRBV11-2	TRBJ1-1	CASSSERNTEAFF
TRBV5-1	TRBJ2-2	CASRAISNTGELFF
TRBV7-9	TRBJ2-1	CASSPPGQVYNEQFF
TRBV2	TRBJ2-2	CAARGRGRSTGELFF
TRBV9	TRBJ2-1	CASSVYSHSYNEQFF
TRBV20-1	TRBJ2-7	CSALGAEPYEQYF
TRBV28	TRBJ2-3	CASSPRTSETQYF
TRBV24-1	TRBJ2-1	CATSDLREEQFF
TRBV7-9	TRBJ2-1	CASSLYGGDLFF
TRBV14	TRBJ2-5	CASSQDRRTGQETQYF